The next 5 T cell receptor beta chains were all read from a single sample in a study of identical twins. From the 5' RACE reads, TCRdb called clonotypes with MiXCR, one entry per CDR3 protein. This table holds about 290,000 distinct CDR3 sequences, around 9.7% found once. These data also formed part of another study, on yellow fever vaccine responses in identical twins.

The sample taken for sequencing was CD8+ T cells sorted from blood. The receptors come from a woman aged 18 to 35 in good health.

This clonotype was seen a handful of times. The J gene is TRBJ2-1, the V gene TRBV7-6; TRBD2 aligns across 8 bases. This CDR3 region has 15 residues. V was pared by 5 bases and J by 9 bases, with 12 bases of the junction left unmatched. The germline gives CDR1 SGHVS, CDR2 FNYEAQ. This chain's CDR3 is CASSPGTSGWAEQFF. CDR3 DNA: TGTGCCAGCAGCCCGGGGACTAGTGGTTGGGCTGAGCAGTTCTTC.

This clonotype was counted ten times or more. This rearrangement joins TRBV7-9 to TRBJ1-2; the match to TRBD1 covers 7 bases. V dropped 4 bases and J dropped 4; count of bases not matched to a gene: 15. The germline CDR1 and CDR2 sequences are SEHNR and FQNEAQ (reference sequence). The CDR3 extends over 17 amino acids. CDR3 bases: TGTGCCAGCAGCTCAAGCATACGGGGACAGAAAGCCTATGGCTACACCTTC. This sequence encodes CASSSSIRGQKAYGYTF. Filled out from reference TRBV7-9 and TRBJ1-2, the complete variable domain reads DTGVSQNPRHKITKRGQNVTFRCDPISEHNRLYWYRQTLGQGPEFLTYFQNEAQLEKSRLLSDRFSAERPKGSFSTLEIQRTEQGDSAMYLCASSSSIRGQKAYGYTFGSGTRLTVV.

The chain links TRBV27 to TRBJ2-3, with D uncertain. Germline-derived CDR1 and CDR2 are MNHEY and SMNVEV (reference sequence). The CDR3 length is 14 residues. Trimming removed 4 bases from V and 1 base from J, with 9 bases in between. CDR3 in DNA: TGTGCCAGCAGTTACCTGACGGGCACAGATACGCAGTATTTT. This encodes CASSYLTGTDTQYF.

The rearrangement links TRBV6-1 to TRBJ2-1; 9 bases fit TRBD2. Trimming at V came to 5 bases and at J to 4 bases, leaving 12 bases not matched to a gene. This CDR3 contains 17 residues. Germline V lookup: CDR1 MNHNS, CDR2 SASEGT. The CDR3 sequence is CASSTGAPSGDYNEQFF. The CDR3 nucleotides read TGTGCCAGCAGTACCGGAGCCCCTAGCGGGGATTACAATGAGCAGTTCTTC.

This clonotype has ten or more counts. The J gene is TRBJ1-2, the V gene TRBV12-3 or TRBV12-4, with D unclear. This CDR3 comprises 14 residues. Trimming left V 3 bases short and J 6 bases short, with 14 bases between. The CDR3 DNA sequence: TGTGCCAGCAGTTTTCGGTCCCAGGTAGATGGCTACACCTTC. It encodes CASSFRSQVDGYTF.